The TCR beta chain under discussion was sequenced for a study of cytomegalovirus exposure and HLA in healthy donors. On the study more broadly: In an earlier analysis, 90 million to 130 million unique TCR beta sequences were found from some 180 million T cells. From HLA-typed donors, an early data release held 70 million to 95 million unique TCRs. Study findings and constraints: It is likely that the observed cluster of highly shared sequence variants was a sequencing artifact. It was reported that the classifier diagnosed cytomegalovirus status with high specificity and sensitivity in both the original and validation cohorts.

Looked up from germline, CDR1 is MNHNS and CDR2 is SASEGT. The CDR3 spans 14 residues. Germline trimming cut 4 bases from V and 3 bases from J; bases unmatched to any gene: 3. This clone was seen just once. Its specificity is unknown. The PCR ran on 60 Vbeta and 13 Jbeta primers. Produced via immunoSEQ multiplex PCR; TCRdb's table is partial and in-frame only. This sample carries around 94,000 clones, more than 70% of them seen once, and the ten largest clones take around 4%. The origin of this receptor is a male donor in good health and CMV-seropositive. Sequenced material: PBMCs. This chain links TRBV6-1 with TRBJ2-3; 8 bases agree with TRBD1. The CDR3 sequence is CASSGTGWTDTQYF. Written as DNA, the CDR3 is TGTGCCAGCAGTGGGACAGGGTGGACAGATACGCAGTATTTT.